This T cell receptor beta chain was recorded in a study of blood T cells in healthy people across ages. The CDR3 consists of 13 residues. Germline CDR1 SQVTM, CDR2 ANQGSEA. The junction had 12 bases not matched to a gene; V was cut back by 4 bases and J by 10 bases. Primed by a sample-barcoded 5' primer and a J-beta primer mix, a second PCR proceeded for roughly 6 to 12 cycles. A 12-random-nucleotide template-switch adaptor tagged each cDNA molecule. One entry per CDR3 protein, called by TCRdb with MiXCR from the 5' RACE reads. This table has under 1,100,000 distinct CDR3 sequences, about 25% appearing once. This clonotype occurred a few times. The same sample was also studied in work on T cells of mothers and their children.

Sequenced material: blood. The chain is built from TRBV29-1 and TRBJ1-2; 7 bases map to TRBD1. This TCR was sampled from a girl aged 2 to 10 in good health. Written as DNA, the CDR3 is TGCAGCGTTGTTGATCAAGGGGGCAATTTCTACACCTTC. This sequence encodes CSVVDQGGNFYTF.